This T cell receptor (beta chain) was recovered during a study of cytomegalovirus exposure and HLA in healthy donors. A multiplex PCR was run with 60 Vbeta primers and 13 Jbeta primers. Method: immunoSEQ multiplex PCR; TCRdb's copy keeps in-frame clones and lacks some. The sample carries 200,000 or so clones, 75% to 85% recorded once. Concerning this clone itself: As yet, its antigen is unknown.

General study points: Among the most significant clusters, several appeared linked to common viral pathogens in a later analysis.

Germline trimming cut 4 bases from V and 3 bases from J; bases unmatched to any gene: 6. The CDR3 is 15 residues long. CDR1 and CDR2 (germline): MDHEN, SYDVKM. The receptor was isolated from a woman between 45 and 60 years old in good health and CMV-seropositive. The chain joins TRBV28 to TRBJ1-5; 7 nucleotides align to TRBD1. The sequenced material came from PBMCs. For the CDR3, the DNA is TGTGCCAGCAGTTCAATCGACAGGGACAATCAGCCCCAGCATTTT. Its translation: CASSSIDRDNQPQHF.